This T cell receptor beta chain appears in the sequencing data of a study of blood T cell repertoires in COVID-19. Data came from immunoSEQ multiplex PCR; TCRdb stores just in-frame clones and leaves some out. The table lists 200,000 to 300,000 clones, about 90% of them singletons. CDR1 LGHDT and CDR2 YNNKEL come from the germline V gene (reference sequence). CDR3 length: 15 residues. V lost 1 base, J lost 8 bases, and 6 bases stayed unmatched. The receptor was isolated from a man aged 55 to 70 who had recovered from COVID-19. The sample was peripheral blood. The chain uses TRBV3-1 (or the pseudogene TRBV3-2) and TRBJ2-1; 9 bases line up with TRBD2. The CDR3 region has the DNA TGTGCCAGCAGCCAAGTAATCGGGACTAGCTATGAGCAGTTCTTC. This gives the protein CASSQVIGTSYEQFF.